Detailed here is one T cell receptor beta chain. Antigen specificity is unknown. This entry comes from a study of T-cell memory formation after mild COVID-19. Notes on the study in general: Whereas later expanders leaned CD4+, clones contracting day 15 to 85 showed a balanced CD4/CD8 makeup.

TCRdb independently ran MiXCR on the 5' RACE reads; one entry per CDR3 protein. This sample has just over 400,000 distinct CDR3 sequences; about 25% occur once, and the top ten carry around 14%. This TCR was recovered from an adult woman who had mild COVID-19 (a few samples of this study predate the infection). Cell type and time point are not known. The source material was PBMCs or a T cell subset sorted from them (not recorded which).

The chain's CDR3 is CASSITNEKLFF. The CDR3 DNA sequence: TGTGCCAGCAGCATAACTAATGAAAAACTGTTTTTT. The rearrangement joins TRBV7-9 to TRBJ1-4, with no clear D. V was pared by 5 bases and J by 1 base, with 2 bases between. Germline V gives CDR1 SEHNR, CDR2 FQNEAQ (reference sequence). The CDR3 loop spans 12 amino acids.